A selection of T cell receptor beta chains follows, all from one sample in a study of blood T cell repertoires in COVID-19. Clones were sequenced by immunoSEQ multiplex PCR, and TCRdb holds only the in-frame ones, with some missing. The profile shows under 200,000 clones, approximately 84% of them singletons. The sequenced sample consisted of peripheral blood. These receptors were collected from a woman aged 60 to 75 with COVID-19, enrolled during active disease. Each CDR3 is given with its conserved first and last residue. Fields, in order: V gene, J gene, CDR3 protein.

TRBV9	TRBJ1-2	CASSVVGTGGLYGYTF
TRBV7-3	TRBJ1-2	CASSLSGDGYTF
TRBV3-1/TRBV3-2	TRBJ1-5	CASSQRDQPQHF
TRBV25-1	TRBJ2-1	CASSDQRVRLSSYNEQFF
TRBV19	TRBJ1-2	CASTPRPGTGNYGYTF
TRBV25-1	TRBJ2-3	CASNSGGTDTQYF
TRBV10-3	TRBJ1-1	CATQGRAGVDTEAFF
TRBV7-8	TRBJ1-2	CASSHGTGYGYTF
TRBV27	TRBJ1-1	CASERWGLRDGTEAFF
TRBV5-8	TRBJ1-2	CASSPGQGRYGYTF
TRBV29-1	TRBJ1-2	CSVRDSKLNYGYTF
TRBV9	TRBJ1-3	CASSFGDRESSGNTIYF
TRBV2	TRBJ1-5	CASREYGDRFQPQHF
TRBV18	TRBJ1-2	CASSPPRTGTLQYGYTF
TRBV18	TRBJ1-6	CASSPGTEASPLHF
TRBV5-6	TRBJ1-5	CASSFRQLSNQPQHF
TRBV27	TRBJ1-6	CASSLVRGNSPLHF
TRBV7-9	TRBJ1-1	CASSSNLWDMNTEAFF
TRBV7-6	TRBJ2-2	CASSFGQFNTGELFF
TRBV6-6	TRBJ1-2	CASSQLRKWRVGNYGYTF
TRBV23-1	TRBJ1-4	CASSQSQGEEKLFF
TRBV6-5	TRBJ2-7	CASSPDRGGGEQYF
TRBV27	TRBJ1-2	CASSLGQAYGYTF
TRBV6-5	TRBJ2-3	CASTTGQGSDTQYF
TRBV2	TRBJ1-1	CASSDGHNTEAFF
TRBV10-3	TRBJ2-1	CAISASSGSYNEQFF
TRBV5-1	TRBJ2-5	CASSPSGRALETQYF
TRBV7-9	TRBJ2-2	CASSFRVSTGELFF
TRBV7-8	TRBJ1-4	CASSFTQGAGEKLFF
TRBV24-1	TRBJ2-2	CATSAPGRESGELFF
TRBV7-9	TRBJ1-5	CASSPGGAGVNQPQHF
TRBV5-5	TRBJ1-1	CASSPIPNRDREAFF
TRBV5-1	TRBJ1-5	CASSFTGREYSNQPQHF
TRBV2	TRBJ1-2	CASSWKKGQGSYGYTF
TRBV15	TRBJ1-2	CATSRGGNGYTF
TRBV6-5	TRBJ2-6	CASRYTIGANVLTF
TRBV19	TRBJ1-3	CATNDGRGSSGNTIYF
TRBV6-2/TRBV6-3	TRBJ1-5	CASSYGPGGGQPQHF
TRBV19	TRBJ1-5	CASLGQSNQPQHF
TRBV18	TRBJ2-3	CASSPGLASTDTQYF
TRBV2	TRBJ1-1	CASRKGTVLNTEAFF
TRBV14	TRBJ1-2	CASSQDTKSYGYTF
TRBV9	TRBJ1-1	CPSRVGGGQGLMNTEAFF
TRBV9	TRBJ1-5	CASSYRGGRDQPQHF
TRBV5-1	TRBJ2-3	CASRVKDRAGLSTDTQYF
TRBV4-2	TRBJ2-5	CASSHGQGPETQYF
TRBV10-2	TRBJ2-2	CASSEFVAGAGELFF
TRBV11-2	TRBJ1-1	CASSTYRGRGMNTEAFF
TRBV3-1/TRBV3-2	TRBJ2-2	CASSRLATGELFF
TRBV6-6	TRBJ2-1	CASSPSGNEQFF
TRBV4-2	TRBJ1-5	CASSQGQSNQPQHF
TRBV9	TRBJ2-1	CASSSASGRAEQFF
TRBV7-3	TRBJ2-2	CASSPRTTSNTGELFF
TRBV18	TRBJ1-2	CASLPGGRMNYGYTF
TRBV11-2	TRBJ2-6	CASSLITNSGANVLTF
TRBV19	TRBJ1-5	CASSTQGGFSNQPQHF
TRBV9	TRBJ2-2	CASSVVLTGAYTGELFF
TRBV12-3/TRBV12-4	TRBJ1-2	CASRPGTAYGYTF
TRBV18	TRBJ1-1	CASSPPSITEAFF
TRBV4-2	TRBJ1-2	CASSQDLSGSPSGYTF